What follows is one TCR beta chain and its context. MiXCR, run by TCRdb on the 5' RACE reads, gives a single entry per CDR3 protein. The table includes some 75,000 distinct CDR3 sequences, approximately 13% detected once. The CDR3 sequence is 16 residues long. V lost 0 bases, J lost 3 bases, and 14 bases lay in between. Germline assignment: CDR1 LGHDT and CDR2 YNNKEL (reference sequence). The entry originates in a study of early T cells in non-severe SARS-CoV-2 infection. The sample was whole blood. This TCR derives from an adult who was a healthcare worker with PCR-confirmed SARS-CoV-2 infection or an uninfected control (not recorded which). The V gene is TRBV3-1, the J gene TRBJ1-2; weak D call: TRBD1 (5 bases). The CDR3 sequence: CASSQDLTGPHYGYTF. In nucleotides, the CDR3 is TGTGCCAGCAGCCAAGACCTGACGGGGCCCCACTATGGCTACACCTTC.